This is a list of T cell receptor beta chains from one sample in a study of molecular identifiers for immune sequencing clone quantification. TCRdb recomputed calls from the PCR reads with MiXCR, one row per CDR3 protein. The sample gives 7,500 to 9,500 distinct CDR3 sequences, about 15% of which show up once; about 1.5% is in the top ten. Source material: naive CD8+ T cells from blood, with Jurkat cell RNA spiked in. The receptors originated from a human donor in good health. Some libraries in this study had Jurkat cell RNA spiked in. The CDR3 runs from the conserved cysteine through the conserved F or W. The D gene is left open where the match is weak. Clone size is given for some rows only: seen once, a few or many times, or a class if the clone is expanded.

size: medium-sized; J: TRBJ2-2; V: TRBV7-2; D: NA; CDR3: CASRPASAGTGELFF; DNA: TGTGCCAGCAGGCCCGCTAGCGCCGGCACCGGGGAGCTGTTTTTT
size: medium-sized; J: TRBJ2-7; V: TRBV6-2/TRBV6-3; D: NA; CDR3: CASSDPDEQYF; DNA: TGTGCCAGCAGTGACCCGGACGAGCAGTACTTC
size: medium-sized; J: TRBJ2-1; V: TRBV2; D: NA; CDR3: CASSETRDPFF; DNA: TGTGCCAGCAGTGAAACCAGGGACCCGTTCTTC
size: many; J: TRBJ2-1; V: TRBV6-2/TRBV6-3; D: NA; CDR3: CASSYSQSSYNEQFF; DNA: TGTGCCAGCAGTTACAGTCAGAGCTCCTACAATGAGCAGTTCTTC
size: many; J: TRBJ2-7; V: TRBV20-1; D: TRBD1; CDR3: CSARDTARGLTSEQYF; DNA: TGCAGTGCTAGAGATACCGCCAGGGGGCTGACAAGCGAGCAGTACTTC
size: many; J: TRBJ2-5; V: TRBV12-3/TRBV12-4; D: TRBD2; CDR3: CASISGGGYQETQYF; DNA: TGTGCCAGCATCTCGGGGGGAGGATACCAAGAGACCCAGTACTTC
size: many; J: TRBJ2-7; V: TRBV13; D: NA; CDR3: CASSNTDYRYEQYF; DNA: TGTGCCAGCAGCAACACGGACTACCGCTACGAGCAGTACTTC
size: many; J: TRBJ2-7; V: TRBV4-3; D: NA; CDR3: CASSQIEGGVYEQYF; DNA: TGCGCCAGCAGCCAGATAGAGGGGGGGGTATACGAGCAGTACTTC
size: many; J: TRBJ2-1; V: TRBV11-2; D: TRBD2; CDR3: CASSLQGSTSGGPYNEQFF; DNA: TGTGCCAGCAGCCTACAGGGTTCAACTAGCGGGGGCCCATACAATGAGCAGTTCTTC
size: NA; J: TRBJ2-1; V: TRBV25-1; D: NA; CDR3: CASRSRFDGRFF; DNA: TGTGCCAGCAGAAGTCGTTTCGATGGGCGGTTCTTC
size: medium-sized; J: TRBJ1-1; V: TRBV30; D: TRBD1; CDR3: CAWRTGGYSEAFF; DNA: TGTGCCTGGAGGACAGGGGGCTATTCTGAAGCTTTCTTT
size: many; J: TRBJ2-2; V: TRBV12-3/TRBV12-4; D: NA; CDR3: CASNLEGITGELFF; DNA: TGTGCCAGCAACTTAGAAGGTATCACCGGGGAGCTGTTTTTT
size: medium-sized; J: TRBJ2-5; V: TRBV7-9; D: NA; CDR3: CASITTGGPQETQYF; DNA: TGTGCCAGCATCACCACCGGGGGCCCCCAAGAGACCCAGTACTTC
size: medium-sized; J: TRBJ2-7; V: TRBV11-2; D: NA; CDR3: CASSLVGQTYEQYF; DNA: TGTGCCAGCAGCTTGGTCGGACAGACCTACGAGCAGTACTTC
size: many; J: TRBJ1-3; V: TRBV12-5; D: NA; CDR3: CASGFGGSGNTIYF; DNA: TGTGCTAGTGGTTTCGGGGGCTCTGGAAACACCATATATTTT
size: NA; J: TRBJ1-5; V: TRBV4-3; D: NA; CDR3: CASSQGWGGSYQPQHF; DNA: TGCGCCAGCAGCCAAGGTTGGGGGGGCTCTTACCAGCCCCAGCATTTT
size: few; J: TRBJ2-1; V: TRBV12-3/TRBV12-4; D: NA; CDR3: CASTQGHRYNEQFF; DNA: TGTGCCAGCACCCAGGGACACCGCTACAATGAGCAGTTCTTC
size: many; J: TRBJ1-2; V: TRBV29-1; D: NA; CDR3: CSSSSGENYGYTF; DNA: TGCAGCTCAAGCTCGGGAGAGAACTATGGCTACACCTTC
size: many; J: TRBJ2-3; V: TRBV20-1; D: NA; CDR3: CSARKNPSTDTQYF; DNA: TGCAGTGCTAGGAAAAACCCTAGCACAGATACGCAGTATTTT
size: many; J: TRBJ2-7; V: TRBV20-1; D: TRBD2; CDR3: CSASSGTSSYEQYF; DNA: TGCAGTGCTAGTAGCGGGACGAGCTCCTACGAGCAGTACTTC
size: many; J: TRBJ2-3; V: TRBV27; D: NA; CDR3: CASSFLGGTPAQYF; DNA: TGTGCCAGCAGTTTCTTAGGGGGGACTCCGGCGCAGTATTTT
size: medium-sized; J: TRBJ2-1; V: TRBV7-2; D: NA; CDR3: CASSLAVSVNEQFF; DNA: TGTGCCAGCAGCTTAGCAGTGTCTGTCAATGAGCAGTTCTTC
size: many; J: TRBJ2-4; V: TRBV19; D: NA; CDR3: CASSIGSRGQNIQYF; DNA: TGTGCCAGTAGTATAGGTTCAAGGGGACAAAACATTCAGTACTTC
size: many; J: TRBJ2-1; V: TRBV19; D: TRBD1; CDR3: CASSIGTGTNNEQFF; DNA: TGTGCCAGTAGTATAGGGACAGGGACCAACAATGAGCAGTTCTTC
size: many; J: TRBJ2-1; V: TRBV11-2; D: TRBD2; CDR3: CASSFLGTSGYNEQFF; DNA: TGTGCCAGCAGCTTCCTCGGGACTAGCGGGTACAATGAGCAGTTCTTC
size: many; J: TRBJ2-7; V: TRBV29-1; D: NA; CDR3: CSVRPLDGSYEQYF; DNA: TGCAGCGTTCGCCCCTTGGATGGGAGCTACGAGCAGTACTTC
size: medium-sized; J: TRBJ2-1; V: TRBV7-2; D: NA; CDR3: CASSIDNYNEQFF; DNA: TGTGCCAGCAGCATAGACAACTACAATGAGCAGTTCTTC
size: medium-sized; J: TRBJ1-1; V: TRBV4-1; D: NA; CDR3: CASSQGAANTEAFF; DNA: TGCGCCAGCAGCCAAGGGGCCGCGAACACTGAAGCTTTCTTT
size: NA; J: TRBJ2-7; V: TRBV11-2; D: TRBD1; CDR3: CASSLDRAGYEQYF; DNA: TGTGCCAGCAGCCTGGACAGGGCGGGATACGAGCAGTACTTC
size: NA; J: TRBJ2-3; V: TRBV4-1; D: TRBD1; CDR3: CASSQDRGQNRDAQYF; DNA: TGCGCCAGCAGCCAGGACAGGGGGCAAAACCGAGATGCGCAGTATTTC
size: NA; J: TRBJ2-5; V: TRBV6-5; D: TRBD2; CDR3: CVSSPLPPTSGATQETQYF; DNA: TGTGTCAGCAGTCCACTTCCCCCAACTAGCGGGGCGACCCAAGAGACCCAGTACTTC
size: many; J: TRBJ2-7; V: TRBV5-4; D: NA; CDR3: CASSLRDGYEQYF; DNA: TGTGCCAGCAGCTTGAGGGACGGCTACGAGCAGTACTTC
size: many; J: TRBJ2-7; V: TRBV19; D: TRBD1; CDR3: CASSLMWGQGAEQYF; DNA: TGTGCCAGTAGCCTTATGTGGGGACAGGGAGCCGAGCAGTACTTC
size: many; J: TRBJ2-7; V: TRBV29-1; D: NA; CDR3: CSVTDSSYEQYF; DNA: TGCAGCGTGACAGATAGCTCCTACGAGCAGTACTTC
size: medium-sized; J: TRBJ2-5; V: TRBV2; D: NA; CDR3: CASSVFEQGRETQYF; DNA: TGTGCCAGCAGCGTTTTCGAACAGGGTCGAGAGACCCAGTACTTC